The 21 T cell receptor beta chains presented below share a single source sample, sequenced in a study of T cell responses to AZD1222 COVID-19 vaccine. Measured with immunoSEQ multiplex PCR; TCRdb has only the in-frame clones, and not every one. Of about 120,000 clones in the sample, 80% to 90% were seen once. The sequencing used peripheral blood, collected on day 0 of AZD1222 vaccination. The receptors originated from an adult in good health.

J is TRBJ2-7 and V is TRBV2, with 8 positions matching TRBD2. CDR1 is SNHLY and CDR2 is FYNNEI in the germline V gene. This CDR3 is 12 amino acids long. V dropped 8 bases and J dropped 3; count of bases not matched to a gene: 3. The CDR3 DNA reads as TGTGCCAGCCGGGGGGGAGGCTACGAGCAGTACTTC. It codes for CASRGGGYEQYF.

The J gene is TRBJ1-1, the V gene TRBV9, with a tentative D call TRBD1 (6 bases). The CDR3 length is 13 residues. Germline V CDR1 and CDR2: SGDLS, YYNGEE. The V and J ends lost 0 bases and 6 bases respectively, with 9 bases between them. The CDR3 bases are TGTGCCAGCAGCGTAGCGGGGGCAGCTGAAGCTTTCTTT. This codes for CASSVAGAAEAFF.

The CDR3 here is CASSTRTGNYGYTF. CDR3 sequence (DNA): TGTGCCAGCAGCACCCGGACAGGGAACTATGGCTACACCTTC. The gene calls are TRBV3-1 (or the pseudogene TRBV3-2) and TRBJ1-2, with 8 positions matching TRBD1. CDR1 and CDR2 (germline): LGHDT, YNNKEL (reference sequence). V gave up 5 bases and J gave up 2 bases; unmatched junction bases: 4. This CDR3 has 14 amino acids.

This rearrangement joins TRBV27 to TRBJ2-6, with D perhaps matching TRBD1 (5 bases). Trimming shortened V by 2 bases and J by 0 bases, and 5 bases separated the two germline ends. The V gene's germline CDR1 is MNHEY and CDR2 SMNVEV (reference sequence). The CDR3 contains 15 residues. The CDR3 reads CASSLRGSGANVLTF. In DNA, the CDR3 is TGTGCCAGCAGTTTAAGGGGCTCTGGGGCCAACGTCCTGACTTTC.

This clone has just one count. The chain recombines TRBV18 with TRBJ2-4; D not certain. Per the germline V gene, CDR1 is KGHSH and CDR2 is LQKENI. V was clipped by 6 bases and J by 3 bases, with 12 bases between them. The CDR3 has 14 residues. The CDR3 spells CASSGSVSKNIQYF. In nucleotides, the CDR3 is TGTGCCAGCTCCGGTTCAGTCAGCAAAAACATTCAGTACTTC. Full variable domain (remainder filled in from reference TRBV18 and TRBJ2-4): NAGVMQNPRHLVRRRGQEARLRCSPMKGHSHVYWYRQLPEEGLKFMVYLQKENIIDESGMPKERFSAEFPKEGPSILRIQQVVRGDSAAYFCASSGSVSKNIQYFGAGTRLSVL.

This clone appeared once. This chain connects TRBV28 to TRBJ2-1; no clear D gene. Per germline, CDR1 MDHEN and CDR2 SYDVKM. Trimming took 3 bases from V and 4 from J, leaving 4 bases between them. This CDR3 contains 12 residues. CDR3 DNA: TGTGCCAGCAGTTTTAGGTACAATGAGCAGTTCTTC. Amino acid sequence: CASSFRYNEQFF.

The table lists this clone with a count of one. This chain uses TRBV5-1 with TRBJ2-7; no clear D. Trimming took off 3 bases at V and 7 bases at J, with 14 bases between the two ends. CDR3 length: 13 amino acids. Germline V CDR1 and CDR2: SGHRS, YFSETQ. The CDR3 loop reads CASSSLSWGEQYF. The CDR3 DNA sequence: TGCGCCAGCAGCTCCCTGTCTTGGGGAGAGCAGTACTTC.

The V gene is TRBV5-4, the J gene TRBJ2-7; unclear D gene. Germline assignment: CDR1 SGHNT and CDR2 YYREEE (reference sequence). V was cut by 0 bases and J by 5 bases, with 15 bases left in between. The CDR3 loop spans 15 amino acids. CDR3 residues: CASSLGSPDRHEQYF. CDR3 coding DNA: TGTGCCAGCAGCTTGGGGTCCCCCGACCGTCACGAGCAGTACTTC.

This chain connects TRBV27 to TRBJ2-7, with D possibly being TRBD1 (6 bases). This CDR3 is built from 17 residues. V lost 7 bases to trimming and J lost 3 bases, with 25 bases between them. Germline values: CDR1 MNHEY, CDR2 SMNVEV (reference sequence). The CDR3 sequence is CASTVEQGTMVFYEQYF. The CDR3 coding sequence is TGTGCCAGCACTGTGGAACAGGGAACAATGGTCTTCTACGAGCAGTACTTC.

CDR3 nucleotides: TGCAGCGTTGAAGGGGCCCCACAGGGGCGATCTAACTATGGCTACACCTTC. It specifies CSVEGAPQGRSNYGYTF. The J gene is TRBJ1-2, the V gene TRBV29-1, with 7 positions matching TRBD1. Trimming at V came to 1 base and at J to 0 bases, leaving 11 bases not matched to a gene. CDR3 length: 17 residues. Per the germline V gene, CDR1 is SQVTM and CDR2 is ANQGSEA.

CDR3 loop: CASSQAGRNYGYTF. Written as DNA, the CDR3 is TGTGCCAGCAGCCAAGCAGGCAGAAACTATGGCTACACCTTC. This chain joins TRBV3-1 (or the pseudogene TRBV3-2) and TRBJ1-2; D unclear. V was trimmed by 1 base and J by 2 bases, leaving 8 bases between them. CDR3 length: 14 amino acids. Germline-derived CDR1 and CDR2 are LGHDT and YNNKEL (reference sequence).

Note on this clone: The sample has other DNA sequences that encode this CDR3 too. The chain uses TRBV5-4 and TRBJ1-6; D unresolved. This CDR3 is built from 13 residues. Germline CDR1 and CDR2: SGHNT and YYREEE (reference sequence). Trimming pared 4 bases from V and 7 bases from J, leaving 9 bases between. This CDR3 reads CASSLDGNSPLHF. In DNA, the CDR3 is TGTGCCAGCAGCCTGGACGGGAATTCACCCCTCCACTTT.

CDR3 nucleotide sequence: TGTGCCAGCAGCCCCAGGACTACTCGCTCTGGGGCCAACGTCCTGACTTTC. It yields the protein CASSPRTTRSGANVLTF. The V call is TRBV14, the J call TRBJ2-6, with D possibly matching TRBD2 (6 bases). The CDR3 has 17 amino acids. V was trimmed by 4 bases and J by 0 bases, leaving 13 bases between them. The germline gives CDR1 SGHDN, CDR2 FVKESK.

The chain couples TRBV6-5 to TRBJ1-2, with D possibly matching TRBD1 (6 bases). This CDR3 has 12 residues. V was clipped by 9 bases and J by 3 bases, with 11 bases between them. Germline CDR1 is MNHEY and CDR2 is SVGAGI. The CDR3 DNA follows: TGTGCCAGTAAGGGGGGCTACTATGGCTACACCTTC. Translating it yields CASKGGYYGYTF.

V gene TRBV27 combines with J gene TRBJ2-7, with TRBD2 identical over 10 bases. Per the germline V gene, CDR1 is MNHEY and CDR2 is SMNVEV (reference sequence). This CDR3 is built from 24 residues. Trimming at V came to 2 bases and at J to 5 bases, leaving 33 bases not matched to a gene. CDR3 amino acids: CASSLPGQAQDLPTLAGGKNEQYF. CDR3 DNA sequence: TGTGCCAGCAGTTTACCCGGACAGGCTCAGGATTTGCCGACATTAGCGGGAGGCAAGAACGAGCAGTACTTC.

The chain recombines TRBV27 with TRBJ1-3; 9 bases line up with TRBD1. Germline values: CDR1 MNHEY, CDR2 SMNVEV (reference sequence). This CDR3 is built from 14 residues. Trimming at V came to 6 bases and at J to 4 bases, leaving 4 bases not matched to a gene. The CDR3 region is CASRRTGDGNTIYF. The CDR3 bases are TGTGCCAGCAGAAGGACAGGGGACGGAAACACCATATATTTT.

CDR3 sequence: CASSFSQYTGELFF. CDR3 coding DNA: TGCGCCAGCAGCTTCTCGCAGTACACCGGGGAGCTGTTTTTT. The genes are TRBV5-1 and TRBJ2-2; D remains ambiguous. Trimming removed 2 bases at V and 3 bases at J, with 8 bases between. This CDR3 comprises 14 residues. Germline V gives CDR1 SGHRS, CDR2 YFSETQ.

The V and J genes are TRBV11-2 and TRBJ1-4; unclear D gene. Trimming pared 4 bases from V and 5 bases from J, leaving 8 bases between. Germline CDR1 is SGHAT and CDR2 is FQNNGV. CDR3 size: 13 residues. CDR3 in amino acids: CASSSGLNEKLFF. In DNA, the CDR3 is TGTGCCAGCAGCTCCGGCCTAAATGAAAAACTGTTTTTT.

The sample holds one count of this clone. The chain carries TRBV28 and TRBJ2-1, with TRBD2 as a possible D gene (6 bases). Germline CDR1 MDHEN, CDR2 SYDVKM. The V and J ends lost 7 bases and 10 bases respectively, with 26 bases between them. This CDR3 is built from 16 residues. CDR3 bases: TGTGCCAGCACCTCCCCGACTAGGGGTTTGGTCGGGGAGCAGTTCTTC. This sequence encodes CASTSPTRGLVGEQFF.

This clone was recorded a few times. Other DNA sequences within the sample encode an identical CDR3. The CDR3 loop reads CASSLEVMNTEAFF. The CDR3 coding sequence is TGCGCCAGCAGCTTGGAGGTCATGAACACTGAAGCTTTCTTT. The V call is TRBV5-1, the J call TRBJ1-1; D ambiguous. Germline V gives CDR1 SGHRS, CDR2 YFSETQ. This CDR3 is built from 14 residues. Trimming removed 0 bases from V and 0 bases from J, with 6 bases in between.

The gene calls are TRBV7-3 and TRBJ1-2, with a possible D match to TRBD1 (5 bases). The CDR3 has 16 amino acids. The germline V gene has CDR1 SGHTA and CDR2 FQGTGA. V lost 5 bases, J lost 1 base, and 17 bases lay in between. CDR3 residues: CASSPGEGQNNYGYTF. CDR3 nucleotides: TGTGCCAGCAGCCCCGGGGAGGGGCAAAATAACTATGGCTACACCTTC.